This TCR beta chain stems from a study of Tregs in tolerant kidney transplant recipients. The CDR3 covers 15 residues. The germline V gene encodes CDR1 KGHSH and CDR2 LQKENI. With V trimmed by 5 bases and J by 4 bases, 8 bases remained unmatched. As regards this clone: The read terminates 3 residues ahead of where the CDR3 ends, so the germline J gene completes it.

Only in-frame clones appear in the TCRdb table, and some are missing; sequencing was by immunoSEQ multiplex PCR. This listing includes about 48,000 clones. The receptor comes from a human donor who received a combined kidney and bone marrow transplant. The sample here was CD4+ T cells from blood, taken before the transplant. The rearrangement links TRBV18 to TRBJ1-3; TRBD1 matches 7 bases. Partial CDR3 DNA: TGTGCCAGCTCAGCGACCGGGACAGAAGGAAACACC. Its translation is CASSATGTEGNT. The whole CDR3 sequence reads CASSATGTEGNTIYF.